These T cell receptor beta chains were read from a single sample in a study of T cells in Graves' hyperthyroidism and ophthalmopathy. TCRdb independently ran MiXCR on the multiplex PCR reads; one entry per CDR3 protein. The data contain fewer than 250,000 distinct CDR3 sequences, 15% to 20% of them singletons. The specimen sequenced was blood. The receptors come from a man in his forties or fifties with Graves' hyperthyroidism. Both conserved end residues are part of each CDR3. The D gene is left open where the match is weak. For some rows the clone size is stated as once, few or many, or as a class when expanded; others skip it.

>TRBD1|many|TRBJ1-1|TRBV11-2
CASSLTGEAFF
TGTGCCAGCAGCTTGACAGGGGAAGCTTTCTTT
>NA|many|TRBJ2-1|TRBV11-3
CASSLNIYNEQFF
TGTGCCAGCAGCTTAAACATATACAATGAGCAGTTCTTC
>NA|NA|TRBJ2-1|TRBV29-1
CSVEGKVSYNEQFF
TGCAGCGTTGAGGGCAAGGTCTCCTACAATGAGCAGTTCTTC
>TRBD1|many|TRBJ2-5|TRBV11-1
CASSLGTAYQETQYF
TGTGCCAGCAGCTTGGGGACAGCGTACCAAGAGACCCAGTACTTC
>TRBD2|NA|TRBJ2-7|TRBV28
CASSLSASGRYEQYF
TGTGCCAGCAGTTTATCGGCTAGCGGGAGGTACGAGCAGTACTTC
>NA|many|TRBJ2-3|TRBV5-1
CASSSNGVPVEDTQYF
TGCGCCAGCAGCTCGAACGGGGTCCCGGTTGAAGATACGCAGTATTTT
>TRBD1|NA|TRBJ2-7|TRBV28
CASSETGVSYEQYF
TGTGCCAGCAGCGAAACAGGGGTATCTTACGAGCAGTACTTC
>TRBD1|many|TRBJ2-7|TRBV20-1
CSARPRGQGSYEQYF
TGCAGTGCTAGACCGAGGGGACAGGGCTCCTACGAGCAGTACTTC
>TRBD2|many|TRBJ2-3|TRBV6-2/TRBV6-3
CASSYPTSGLFTDTQYF
TGTGCCAGCAGTTACCCCACTAGCGGCCTATTCACAGATACGCAGTATTTT
>TRBD1|NA|TRBJ1-6|TRBV6-2/TRBV6-3
CASSAGTGGSNSPLHF
TGTGCCAGCAGTGCCGGGACAGGGGGCTCGAATTCACCCCTCCACTTT
>TRBD2|NA|TRBJ2-1|TRBV15
CATSGLAGDNEQFF
TGTGCCACCAGCGGGCTAGCGGGGGACAATGAGCAGTTCTTC
>NA|few|TRBJ1-4|TRBV5-1
CASSFGRTRGEKLFF
TGCGCCAGCAGCTTCGGGAGAACAAGGGGTGAAAAACTGTTTTTT
>TRBD1|NA|TRBJ2-7|TRBV15
CATSIRDRVGEQYF
TGTGCCACCAGCATCCGGGACAGGGTAGGCGAGCAGTACTTC
>NA|many|TRBJ1-2|TRBV4-2
CASSQEGQANYGYTF
TGTGCCAGCAGCCAAGAAGGCCAAGCTAACTATGGCTACACCTTC
>NA|few|TRBJ1-1|TRBV2
CASRGRWSTEAFF
TGTGCCAGCAGAGGACGTTGGTCCACTGAAGCTTTCTTT
>TRBD2|NA|TRBJ2-3|TRBV9
CASSLLSSGRDTQYF
TGTGCCAGCAGCCTCTTATCTAGCGGGAGGGATACGCAGTATTTT
>TRBD1|NA|TRBJ2-5|TRBV5-1
CASSLRPGTGGAETQYF
TGCGCCAGCAGCTTAAGGCCCGGGACAGGGGGCGCAGAGACCCAGTACTTC
>TRBD1|few|TRBJ2-1|TRBV5-4
CASRSGTDLYNEQFF
TGTGCCAGCAGATCCGGGACAGACCTGTACAATGAGCAGTTCTTC
>NA|NA|TRBJ1-3|TRBV9
CASSPGTSSRGNTIYF
TGTGCCAGCAGCCCAGGGACTTCCAGTAGAGGGAACACCATATATTTT
>NA|many|TRBJ2-1|TRBV11-2
CASSSSSFSYNEQFF
TGTGCCAGCAGCTCTAGCTCTTTCTCCTACAATGAGCAGTTCTTC
>NA|many|TRBJ2-3|TRBV7-2
CASSLATGTDTQYF
TGTGCCAGCAGCTTAGCGACGGGCACAGATACGCAGTATTTT
>TRBD2|few|TRBJ2-1|TRBV29-1
CSVPRTSGAYNEQFF
TGCAGCGTTCCTCGGACTAGCGGTGCTTACAATGAGCAGTTCTTC
>TRBD1|many|TRBJ2-2|TRBV2
CASIGQGRIGGELFF
TGTGCCAGCATTGGACAGGGGAGGATCGGCGGGGAGCTGTTTTTT